Below, 8 T cell receptor beta chains from the same sample are listed, as sequenced in a study of T-cell reconstitution after alpha-beta-depleted transplantation in children (dated by TCRdb to about 2016). The library was made by PCR. Instrument used: Illumina HiSeq 2500. TCR library preparation used molecular barcoding, with unique molecular identifiers applied to normalize quantification of the TCRbeta repertoire. TCRdb reanalyzed the raw reads on its own, using fastp at Q25 for trimming and MiXCR for clone calling, and kept in-frame beta chains. For every CDR3 protein sequence, its rows merge into one entry that carries the most common genes and DNA. This sample comprises about 640,000 distinct CDR3 sequences, 15% to 20% of them detected only once. In total, the top ten clones hold 1.1% of the sample. The specimen comprised PBMCs from the stem cell graft donor, sampled from the stem cell graft. Every receptor here comes from a human donor who donated a stem cell graft to a child with acute myeloid leukemia.

This CDR3 reads CASSLVQGEAFF. As DNA, the CDR3 is TGTGCCAGCAGCTTAGTGCAGGGTGAAGCTTTCTTT. The chain uses TRBV7-9 and TRBJ1-1, with D perhaps TRBD1 (5 bases). Germline V gives CDR1 SEHNR, CDR2 FQNEAQ (reference sequence). CDR3 size: 12 residues. The V end lost 1 base, the J end lost 7 bases, and 7 bases lay between the germline ends.

A remark on this clonotype: Germline is not matched at one junction end, which may reflect a read error. J is TRBJ2-3 and V is TRBV29-1; D gene unclear. The CDR3 is made up of 11 amino acids. Germline V gives CDR1 SQVTM, CDR2 ANQGSEA. Written as DNA, the CDR3 is TGCAGCGTTGGGGTTACAGATACGCAGGATTTT. This sequence encodes CSVGVTDTQDF.

This clonotype came up many times. The V and J genes are TRBV7-2 and TRBJ2-7, with D unclear. The CDR3 contains 16 residues. Deletions cut 5 bases from V and 2 bases from J, with 19 bases between. CDR1 and CDR2 from the germline V gene are SGHTA and FQGNSA. CDR3 loop: CASSLVGRERPYEQYF. Written as DNA, the CDR3 is TGTGCCAGCAGCCTCGTGGGTAGGGAACGGCCCTACGAGCAGTACTTC.

The chain combines TRBV15 with TRBJ2-1; 11 bases are shared with TRBD1. CDR3 length equals 16 residues. CDR1 and CDR2 (germline): LNHNV, YYDKDF (reference sequence). J gave up 5 bases and V 4 bases, and 7 bases lay outside the gene matches. This CDR3 is CATSNVRDRGDNEQFF. DNA of the CDR3: TGTGCCACCAGCAATGTTCGGGACAGGGGGGACAATGAGCAGTTCTTC.

With regard to this clonotype: A much larger clone differs from this one at a single base, so this may be a read error. The V and J genes are TRBV5-1 and TRBJ2-1, with D tentatively TRBD1 (6 bases). The CDR3 has 14 amino acids. Germline values: CDR1 SGHRS, CDR2 YFSETQ. Written as DNA, the CDR3 is TGCGCCAGCAGCTTGGAAGGGGGTGTTGATGACCAGTTCTTC. Amino acid sequence: CASSLEGGVDDQFF.

In DNA, the CDR3 is TGTGCCAGCAGCTCCTCGACAGGGCAAGATACGCAGTATTTT. Its translation: CASSSSTGQDTQYF. The genes are TRBV7-8 and TRBJ2-3; TRBD1 aligns across 7 bases. J lost 5 bases, V lost 4 bases, and 6 bases had no gene match. The CDR3 extends over 14 amino acids. Germline V lookup: CDR1 SGHVS, CDR2 FQNEAQ.

This clonotype has just a few counts. The chain recombines TRBV20-1 with TRBJ1-5, with D hard to call. V dropped 2 bases and J dropped 5 bases, with 10 bases sitting between them. From germline, CDR1 is DFQATT and CDR2 SNEGSKA (reference sequence). This CDR3 is 13 amino acids long. The DNA of the CDR3 is TGCAGTGCTAGAAGGCGGACTGATCAGCCCCAGCATTTT. Translated: CSARRRTDQPQHF.

The chain joins TRBV21-1 to TRBJ1-5; TRBD1, as called in the table, went unchecked against the DNA. TRBV21-1 represents a pseudogene. This CDR3 is built from 16 residues. The CDR3 protein is CASSKVGRDSNQPQHF. CDR3 nucleotides: TGTGCCAGCAGCAAAGTTGGCAGGGATAGCAATCAGCCCCAGCATTTT.